The rows below give T cell receptor beta chains drawn from one sample of a study of early T cells in non-severe SARS-CoV-2 infection. TCRdb recomputed calls from the 5' RACE reads with MiXCR, one row per CDR3 protein. The repertoire holds tens of thousands of distinct CDR3 sequences, under 15% seen once, with about 2.5% in the top ten. The sequences come from whole blood, collected at baseline. These TCRs come from an adult who was a healthcare worker with PCR-confirmed SARS-CoV-2 infection or an uninfected control (not recorded which). The CDR3 runs from the conserved cysteine through the conserved F or W.

>TRBV9
CASSVAPVGSYTF
>TRBV6-2/TRBV6-3
CASSYFAGELFF
>TRBV28
CASSLSGQGEGYTF
>TRBV6-5
CASNVGGSSGANVLTF
>TRBV7-9
CASSTPFLDRINSPLHF
>TRBV6-2/TRBV6-3
CASSYSVWGFTEAFF
>TRBV5-6
CASSSQGPRSSYEQYF
>TRBV28
CASSPYSGATEETQYF
>TRBV7-8
CASSLDTHDEQFF
>TRBV4-1
CASSQERVNTGELFF
>TRBV5-1
CASSASGTGITDTQYF
>TRBV14
CASSLPGPTTVTEAFF
>TRBV18
CASSPGGDIQYF
>TRBV5-1
CASRGTVVSEQFF
>TRBV6-1
CASSRGRNQETQYF
>TRBV5-1
CASSLGDRASYEQYF
>TRBV20-1
CSAQRRDRGSNSPLHF
>TRBV5-1
CASSLAHRSTQYF
>TRBV19
CASTARGLDTQYF
>TRBV29-1
CSVEVGPADTQYF
>TRBV5-1
CASSLLEGNEQFF
>TRBV20-1
CSARWAASYNEQFF
>TRBV20-1
CSASLAHEQFF